The rows below give T cell receptor beta chains drawn from one sample of a study of long-term antiretroviral therapy in people with HIV. Libraries were prepared by immunoSEQ multiplex PCR; TCRdb keeps only in-frame clonotypes and omits some of them. The table shows around 25,000 clones, with 85% to 95% occurring only once. Sequencing was performed on unsorted PBMCs, taken just over 4.8 years after starting antiretroviral therapy. The receptor source for this set is a woman between 50 and 59 years old with HIV. Each CDR3 is given with its conserved first and last residue. The D gene is left open where the match is weak. A row's size may be missing; if present it is once, few, many or a size class.

TRBV7-2	TRBJ2-7	few	.	TGTGCCAGCAGCTTTATTGGCGCTTTCTACGAGCAGTACTTC	CASSFIGAFYEQYF
TRBV28	TRBJ1-2	.	TRBD1	TGTGCCTCCGGGACAGGGGGCAACTATGGCTACACCTTC	CASGTGGNYGYTF
TRBV5-4	TRBJ2-1	.	TRBD2	TGTGCCAGCAGCTCCTTAGCGGGAGGGCCCAATGAGCAGTTCTTC	CASSSLAGGPNEQFF
TRBV10-3	TRBJ2-1	.	.	TGTGCCGCGGGCGGACGTTACAATGAGCAGTTCTTC	CAAGGRYNEQFF
TRBV12-1	TRBJ2-7	.	.	TGTGCCAGCAGTCCCGGAACAGGGCCCCGCTACGAGCAGTACTTC	CASSPGTGPRYEQYF
TRBV7-3	TRBJ1-1	.	TRBD1	TGTGCCAGCAAGCTACAGGGGGACACTGAAGCTTTCTTT	CASKLQGDTEAFF
TRBV5-1	TRBJ2-2	.	TRBD2	TGCGCCAGCAGCTCGACTAGCGGGAGTCTTGCCGGGGAGCTGTTTTTT	CASSSTSGSLAGELFF
TRBV7-9	TRBJ2-3	.	TRBD2	TGTGCCAGCAGCGCCCTTGGGGGAGGGCCATTGACAGATACGCAGTATTTT	CASSALGGGPLTDTQYF
TRBV19	TRBJ1-1	.	.	TGTGCCAGTAGTATGAGGGGTTTAGAGGACCCGAACACTGAAGCTTTCTTT	CASSMRGLEDPNTEAFF
TRBV2	TRBJ2-7	.	TRBD1	TGTGCCAGCAGCGGAGGGACAGGGAGCTACGAGCAGTACTTC	CASSGGTGSYEQYF
TRBV6-1	TRBJ2-3	.	TRBD2	TGTGCCAGCAGTGGGGCGAGTAGCGGGTCGCATATATTCACAGATACGCAGTATTTT	CASSGASSGSHIFTDTQYF
TRBV28	TRBJ2-7	.	TRBD1	TGTGCCAGCAGTTTAATCGGACTGGTTTCCGGGACAGCCTCCTACGAGCAGTACTTC	CASSLIGLVSGTASYEQYF
TRBV19	TRBJ2-3	once	TRBD2	TGTGCCAGTGGACTGGGACTAGCCGCAGATACGCAGTATTTT	CASGLGLAADTQYF
TRBV14	TRBJ2-3	.	.	TGTGCCAGCAGCCGCTACAACACAGATACGCAGTATTTT	CASSRYNTDTQYF
TRBV18	TRBJ2-7	.	.	TGTGCCAGCTCACCACTGGGAGTCTACGAGCAGTACTTC	CASSPLGVYEQYF
TRBV5-1	TRBJ2-7	.	.	TGCGCCAGCAGCATTATCCCCCCTGGGGACCCTATCGAGCAGTACTTC	CASSIIPPGDPIEQYF
TRBV13	TRBJ2-3	.	TRBD2	TGTGCCAGCAGCGCGGGACTAGCGGGAGATCTGTCAGATACGCAGTATTTT	CASSAGLAGDLSDTQYF
TRBV4-3	TRBJ2-3	.	.	TGCGCCAGCAGCCCCCCCAGTTTAGGAGATACGCAGTATTTT	CASSPPSLGDTQYF
TRBV4-1	TRBJ2-2	.	.	TGCGCCAGCAGTTTCGTTCTAGGGCCGAACACCGGGGAGCTGTTTTTT	CASSFVLGPNTGELFF
TRBV19	TRBJ2-2	once	.	TGTGCCAGTAGTTCGAAGGGGGGATTTGGCACCGGGGAGCTGTTTTTT	CASSSKGGFGTGELFF
TRBV27	TRBJ2-1	.	TRBD1	TGTGCCAGCAGTCCAAGACAGGGAGCTTACAATGAGCAGTTCTTC	CASSPRQGAYNEQFF
TRBV10-3	TRBJ2-7	once	TRBD1	TGTGCCATCAGTCCCGGGACAGGCCCAGCAGGCGAGCAGTACTTC	CAISPGTGPAGEQYF
TRBV4-3	TRBJ2-7	once	.	TGCGCCAGCAGCCAAGATCCGGGACACCTTACCTACGAGCAGTACTTC	CASSQDPGHLTYEQYF
TRBV6-5	TRBJ2-1	.	.	TGTGCCAGCAGCCAAACCTTGCCTGAGCAGTTCTTC	CASSQTLPEQFF
TRBV19	TRBJ2-3	.	TRBD2	TGTGCCAGTAGTTCGTCGGCTAGCGGGAGGGATCAAGATTTT	CASSSSASGRDQDF
TRBV6-5	TRBJ1-2	few	.	TGTGCCAGCAGTTACTCGTCGGGTGATGGCTACACCTTC	CASSYSSGDGYTF
TRBV6-5	TRBJ2-5	.	TRBD2	TGTGCCAGCAGTTCCCTAGGACTAGCTGAAGAGACCCAGTACTTC	CASSSLGLAEETQYF
TRBV7-6	TRBJ2-3	.	.	TGTGCCAGCAGCACCCACCTAGGAGCGGATACGCAGTATTTT	CASSTHLGADTQYF
TRBV6-1	TRBJ2-1	.	TRBD2	TGTGCCAGCAGTGAAGTGGGCGGGAGCTTCGCTGAGCAGTTCTTC	CASSEVGGSFAEQFF
TRBV28	TRBJ1-2	.	.	TGTGCCACCCTAGGGGGTGGGACCCGCTATGGCTACACCTTC	CATLGGGTRYGYTF
TRBV5-1	TRBJ2-3	.	.	TGCGCCAGCAGCTTGGTGCAGGGCAGTACAGATACGCAGTATTTT	CASSLVQGSTDTQYF
TRBV9	TRBJ2-5	.	.	TGTGCCAGCAGCGTAGCAACTAGCAGTGTGGAGACCCAGTACTTC	CASSVATSSVETQYF
TRBV11-3	TRBJ2-3	.	.	TGTGCCAGCAGCTCTTCCAGCGGACATAGCACAGATACGCAGTATTTT	CASSSSSGHSTDTQYF
TRBV10-3	TRBJ2-7	.	.	TGTGCCATCACGAGTGGTAATGCCCACGAGCAGTACTTC	CAITSGNAHEQYF
TRBV6-1	TRBJ1-2	.	TRBD1	TGTGCCAGCAGGGTGACAGGGGGCAATAATGGCTACACCTTC	CASRVTGGNNGYTF